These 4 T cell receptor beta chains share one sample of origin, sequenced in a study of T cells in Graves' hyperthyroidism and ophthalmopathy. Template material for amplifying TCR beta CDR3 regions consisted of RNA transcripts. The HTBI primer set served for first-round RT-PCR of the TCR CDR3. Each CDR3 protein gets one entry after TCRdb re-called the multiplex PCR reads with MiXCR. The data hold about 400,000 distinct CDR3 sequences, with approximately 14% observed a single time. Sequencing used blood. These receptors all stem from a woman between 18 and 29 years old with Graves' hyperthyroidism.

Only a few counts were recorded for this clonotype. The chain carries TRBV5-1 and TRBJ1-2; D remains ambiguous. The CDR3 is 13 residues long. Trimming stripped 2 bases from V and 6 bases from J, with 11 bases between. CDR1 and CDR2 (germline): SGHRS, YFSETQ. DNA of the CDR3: TGCGCCAGCAGCTTTCCAGCGGAGGATGGCTACACCTTC. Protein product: CASSFPAEDGYTF.

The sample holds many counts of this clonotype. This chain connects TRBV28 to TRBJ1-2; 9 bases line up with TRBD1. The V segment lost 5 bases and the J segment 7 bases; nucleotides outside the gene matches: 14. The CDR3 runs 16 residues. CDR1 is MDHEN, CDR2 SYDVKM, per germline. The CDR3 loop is CASSPLAGTGSVGYTF. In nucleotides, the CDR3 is TGTGCCAGCAGTCCATTGGCCGGGACAGGGTCCGTTGGCTACACCTTC.

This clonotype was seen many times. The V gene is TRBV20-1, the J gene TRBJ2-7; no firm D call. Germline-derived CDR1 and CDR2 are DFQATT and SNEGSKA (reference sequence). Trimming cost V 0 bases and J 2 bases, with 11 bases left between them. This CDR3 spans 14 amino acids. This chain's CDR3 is CSARDRTQTYEQYF. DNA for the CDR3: TGCAGTGCTAGAGATCGGACCCAAACCTACGAGCAGTACTTC.

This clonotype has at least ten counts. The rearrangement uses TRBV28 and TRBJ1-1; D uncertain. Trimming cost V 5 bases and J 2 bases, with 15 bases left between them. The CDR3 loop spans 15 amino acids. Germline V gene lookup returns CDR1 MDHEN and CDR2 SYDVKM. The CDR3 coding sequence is TGTGCCAGCAGTCCTTACAGAACCCTAAACACTGAAGCTTTCTTT. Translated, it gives CASSPYRTLNTEAFF. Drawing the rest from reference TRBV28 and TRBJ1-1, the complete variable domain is DVKVTQSSRYLVKRTGEKVFLECVQDMDHENMFWYRQDPGLGLRLIYFSYDVKMKEKGDIPEGYSVSREKKERFSLILESASTNQTSMYLCASSPYRTLNTEAFFGQGTRLTVV.